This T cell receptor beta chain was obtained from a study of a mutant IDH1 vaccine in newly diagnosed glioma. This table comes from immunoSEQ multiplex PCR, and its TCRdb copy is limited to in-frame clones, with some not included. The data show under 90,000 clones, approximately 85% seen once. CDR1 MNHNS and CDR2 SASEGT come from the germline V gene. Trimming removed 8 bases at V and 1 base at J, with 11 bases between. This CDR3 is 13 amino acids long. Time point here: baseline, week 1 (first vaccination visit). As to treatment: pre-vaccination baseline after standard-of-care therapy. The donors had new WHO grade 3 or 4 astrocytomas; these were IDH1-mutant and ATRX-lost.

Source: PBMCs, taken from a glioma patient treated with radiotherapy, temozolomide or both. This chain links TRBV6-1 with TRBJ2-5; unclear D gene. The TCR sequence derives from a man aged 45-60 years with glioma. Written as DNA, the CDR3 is TGTGCCAGCCAAGGGTTATCCCAAGAGACCCAGTACTTC. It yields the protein CASQGLSQETQYF.